One sample yielded the 8 T cell receptor beta chains listed below, sequenced in a study of T cell clonality in common variable immunodeficiency. Produced via immunoSEQ multiplex PCR; TCRdb's table is partial and in-frame only. In total the sample includes around 47,000 clones, none of them seen once. The sequenced sample was peripheral blood mononuclear cells. The receptors derive from a person aged 18 to 69 in good health.

This clone has a count of ten or more. Coverage ceases 3 residues before the CDR3 finishes, and the germline J gene fills in the end. This rearrangement joins TRBV11-2 to TRBJ1-2; TRBD1 agrees at 10 bases. Trimming removed 5 bases from V and 4 bases from J; junction bases left unmatched: 7. The CDR3 runs to 15 residues. The germline V gene has CDR1 SGHAT and CDR2 FQNNGV. The chain's CDR3 is CASSTRTGGGYGYTF. CDR3 DNA, as far as it was read: TGTGCCAGCAGCACCCGGACAGGGGGTGGCTATGGC. Variable domain in full (rest from reference TRBV11-2 and TRBJ1-2): EAGVAQSPRYKIIEKRQSVAFWCNPISGHATLYWYQQILGQGPKLLIQFQNNGVVDDSQLPKDRFSAERLKGVDSTLKIQPAKLEDSAVYLCASSTRTGGGYGYTFGSGTRLTVV.

This clone was seen only a few times. The CDR3 bases that were read are TGTGCCAGTAGTCCCCTTCGGACAGAACCCTATGGT. Translating gives CASSPLRTEPYG. The whole CDR3 protein reads CASSPLRTEPYGQYF. The rearrangement uses TRBV19 and TRBJ2-4; weak D call: TRBD1 (6 bases). The read ends 3 residues early relative to the CDR3; the germline J gene fills the gap. Germline V gives CDR1 LNHDA, CDR2 SQIVND (reference sequence). The CDR3 consists of 15 residues.

Regarding this clone: The DNA ends 3 residues before the CDR3 does, and the rest of the CDR3 is filled in from the germline J gene. J is TRBJ2-7 and V is TRBV10-2, with TRBD2 matching 12 bases. The germline gives CDR1 WSHSY, CDR2 SAAADI. V lost 4 bases, J lost 6 bases, and 7 bases stayed unmatched. The CDR3 runs to 15 residues. The DNA read from the CDR3 is TGCGCCAGCAGTGCTTCTAGCGGGGGGGCCAGCGAG. Translation: CASSASSGGASE. Given in full, the CDR3 is CASSASSGGASEQYF.

Ten or more counts support this clone. The DNA ends 3 residues before the CDR3 does, and the rest of the CDR3 is filled in from the germline J gene. V gene TRBV10-1 combines with J gene TRBJ1-1, with D possibly being TRBD1 (5 bases). Germline loops: CDR1 WNHNN, CDR2 SYGVQD (reference sequence). This CDR3 region has 13 residues. Trimming stripped 6 bases from V and 0 bases from J, with 8 bases between. This chain's CDR3 is CASSRQMNTEAFF. Incomplete CDR3 DNA: TGCGCCAGCAGCCGACAGATGAACACTGAA.

This clone was detected ten times or more. The read halts 3 residues ahead of the CDR3 end, with the missing end drawn from the germline J gene. The chain employs TRBV11-2 and TRBJ1-1; D is undetermined. The germline gives CDR1 SGHAT, CDR2 FQNNGV. V was shortened by 1 base and J by 4 bases, with 7 bases between the two germline ends. CDR3 length equals 13 residues. Incomplete CDR3 DNA: TGTGCCAGCAGCTTAGCGGCGGCCACTGAA. As protein: CASSLAAATE. The CDR3, in full, reads CASSLAAATEAFF. The entire variable domain, with the rest obtained from reference TRBV11-2 and TRBJ1-1, is as follows: EAGVAQSPRYKIIEKRQSVAFWCNPISGHATLYWYQQILGQGPKLLIQFQNNGVVDDSQLPKDRFSAERLKGVDSTLKIQPAKLEDSAVYLCASSLAAATEAFFGQGTRLTVV.

This clone was seen repeatedly, ten times or more. With the read ending 3 residues before the CDR3 end, the germline J gene is used to fill in that end. The chain joins TRBV19 to TRBJ1-4, with D unclear. Germline V gene data show CDR1 as LNHDA and CDR2 as SQIVND (reference sequence). Trimming took 5 bases from V and 2 from J, leaving 12 bases between them. The CDR3 runs to 15 residues. Partial CDR3 DNA: TGTGCCAGTAGTTCCCGGGGAAGTACTAATGAAAAA. Protein: CASSSRGSTNEK. The entire CDR3 protein is CASSSRGSTNEKLFF.

This clone was counted at least ten times. The read terminates 3 residues ahead of where the CDR3 ends, so the germline J gene completes it. J is TRBJ1-6 and V is TRBV12-3 or TRBV12-4; D unresolved. The germline V and J ends were trimmed by 1 base and 9 bases, with 4 bases remaining between them. The CDR3 has 12 residues. The CDR3 bases that were read are TGTGCCAGCAGTTTAGAGGGTTCACCC. Protein: CASSLEGSP. The full CDR3 protein reads CASSLEGSPLHF.

This clone occurred many times. The sequenced part of the CDR3 DNA is TGTGCCAGCAGCTTGACAACGAGCTCCTACAATGAG. This encodes CASSLTTSSYNE. The full CDR3 sequence reads CASSLTTSSYNEQFF. This sequence joins TRBV7-3 and TRBJ2-1; no reliable D call. The sequenced fragment ends 3 residues before the CDR3 boundary, so the rest is inferred from the germline J gene. CDR1 and CDR2 from the germline V gene are SGHTA and FQGTGA. Trimming stripped 3 bases from V and 0 bases from J, with 9 bases between. The CDR3 has 15 amino acids.